Described below is a single T cell receptor beta chain sequence and its context. This sample stems from a study of T cell clones after liver transplantation. Produced via immunoSEQ multiplex PCR; TCRdb's table is partial and in-frame only. Here the sample spans more than 5,000 clones, approximately 81% being singletons. The CDR3 extends over 14 amino acids. Unmatched junction bases numbered 11, after V lost 8 bases and J lost 7 bases. Germline CDR1 is MNHEY and CDR2 is SMNVEV (reference sequence). The sequenced sample was CD8+ T cells from blood, obtained before liver transplant. J is TRBJ2-7 and V is TRBV27; 10 nucleotides match TRBD2. This receptor was taken from a human donor who received a liver transplant. This CDR3 reads CASGLAGEEGEQYF. CDR3 DNA: TGTGCCAGCGGGCTAGCGGGAGAGGAGGGTGAGCAGTACTTC.